This T cell receptor beta chain was sequenced during a study of CD8+ T cells in alopecia areata. Study-level background: It was 6 to 18 months of tofacitinib, and then there were 6 months off drug. Whole-study results and caveats: On tofacitinib, scalp and blood still held many of the expanded lesional clones. Scalp sample data also include resident alphabeta T cells from normal skin.

The CDR3 sequence is 14 residues long. J was trimmed by 2 bases and V by 6 bases; bases with no gene match: 7. Per the germline V gene, CDR1 is SQVTM and CDR2 is ANQGSEA. This clone was picked up a small number of times. Its specificity is unknown. After isolation, RNA underwent reverse transcription to generate cDNA as the sequencing template. Here immunoSEQ multiplex PCR was the method, and the copy in TCRdb shows in-frame clones only, minus some. The sample lists 250,000 to 300,000 clones, roughly 64% occurring once. Stated treatment: oral pan-JAK inhibitor, 5-10 mg twice daily. The sequencing here drew on CD4+ T cells sorted from blood, taken at week 24, from a patient treated with tofacitinib. The chain employs TRBV29-1 and TRBJ2-5, with 9 bases identical to TRBD2. The TCR comes from a human donor with alopecia areata. The CDR3 DNA reads as TGCAGCGTCCCTAGCGGGGAAGAACAAGAGACCCAGTACTTC. Amino acids: CSVPSGEEQETQYF. Variable domain in full (rest from reference TRBV29-1 and TRBJ2-5): SAVISQKPSRDICQRGTSLTIQCQVDSQVTMMFWYRQQPGQSLTLIATANQGSEATYESGFVIDKFPISRPNLTFSTLTVSNMSPEDSSIYLCSVPSGEEQETQYFGPGTRLLVL.